This T cell receptor (beta chain) was recorded in a study of cytomegalovirus exposure and HLA in healthy donors. Background on the study: A subsequent analysis reported that the roughly 120 validation repertoires were produced on the same platform that had also been used for the roughly 670 first-cohort repertoires. Study-wide findings and caveats: Per published reports, the classifier diagnosed cytomegalovirus status with high specificity and sensitivity.

Germline V gene sequence: CDR1 SGHRS, CDR2 YFSETQ. V shed 2 bases and J shed 1 base, with 13 bases lying between them. The CDR3 is made up of 15 amino acids. The donors were members of the validation cohort comprising about 130 subjects, separate from the approximately 670-subject first cohort. Assay used: immunoSEQ multiplex PCR; TCRdb lists only in-frame clones, some missing. Found here are tens of thousands of clones, 93% of them singletons; the top ten hold 3.6%. This clone was counted a single time. What it binds is unknown. The sequenced sample was PBMCs. This clonotype was obtained from a woman aged 25-40 years in good health and CMV-seronegative. The rearrangement uses TRBV5-1 and TRBJ2-7, with a tentative D call TRBD1 (6 bases). The CDR3 coding sequence is TGCGCCAGCAGCTTCGGGGACACGCCATCCTACGAGCAGTACTTC. Protein product: CASSFGDTPSYEQYF.